Here is one TCR beta chain with its context. What it binds is unknown. The junction differs from germline at one of its ends, possibly a read error. TCR beta CDR3 sequences were amplified from RNA transcripts. Initially, a first-round RT-PCR of the TCR CDR3 employed the HTBI primer set. TCRdb processed the multiplex PCR reads anew with MiXCR; each CDR3 protein has one entry. This table has some 600,000 distinct CDR3 sequences, 14% appearing once. The data were obtained in a study of T cells in Graves' hyperthyroidism and ophthalmopathy. Study-level results: Most thyroid clonotypes that were expanded above 0.001 also turned up in blood.

CDR1 DFQATT and CDR2 SNEGSKA come from the germline V gene (reference sequence). The CDR3 length is 11 residues. Subjects aged 18 to 65 presented with newly diagnosed hyperthyroidism of less than 2 months' duration. Preceding any ophthalmopathy symptoms, the blood sample dates from first hyperthyroidism diagnosis. A roughly 9.3 ml volume of fresh peripheral blood provided the PBMCs. The chain joins TRBV20-1 to TRBJ2-3; D is ambiguous. This TCR was sampled from a woman aged 30 to 39 with Graves' hyperthyroidism that later progressed to Graves' ophthalmopathy. The sequenced material came from blood. The CDR3 is CSALSTHTQYF. CDR3 nucleotide sequence: TGCAGTGCTCTCTCCACACATACGCAGTATTTT.